The rows below give T cell receptor beta chains drawn from one sample of a study of graft-versus-host responses after intestinal transplantation. The antigens these receptors bind are not known. The table came from immunoSEQ multiplex PCR; TCRdb's copy has only in-frame clones and leaves some out. The sample holds fewer than 95,000 clones, about 94% seen once. The source material was unstimulated CD4+ T cells sorted from spleen or lymph node cells, sampled before transplant. The receptors were sampled from a human donor who was the organ donor for an intestinal transplant. The conserved cysteine and the conserved F or W are not part of the CDR3 here. Rows give clone size only sometimes, using once, few, many, or a class for an expanded clone.

j_gene	v_gene	abundance	CDR3aa
TRBJ1-2	TRBV5-1	.	ASSSDSGDYGYT
TRBJ1-5	TRBV5-8	.	ASSLGLAGRNQPQH
TRBJ2-1	TRBV27	.	ASSLASSRLSSYNEQF
TRBJ1-1	TRBV30	.	AWYQGMNTEAF
TRBJ1-2	TRBV18	.	ASSPPDSKHGYT
TRBJ2-1	TRBV7-2	.	ASSLALLAGRYNEQF
TRBJ1-6	TRBV5-5	.	ASSLGTVSNSPLH
TRBJ2-6	TRBV5-8	.	ASERQGGLGTNVLT
TRBJ2-3	TRBV19	.	ASSTRTGADTQY
TRBJ1-5	TRBV28	.	GTTVYGQPQH
TRBJ2-5	TRBV11-3	.	ASSATTGYQETQY
TRBJ1-2	TRBV27	.	ASSLSRQDPYGYT
TRBJ1-5	TRBV6-5	.	ASRSRWDQPQH
TRBJ2-5	TRBV11-2	.	ASSSRRLAGLETQY
TRBJ1-4	TRBV20-1	.	SARANEKLF
TRBJ1-4	TRBV19	.	ASSIGGTNEKLF
TRBJ1-1	TRBV28	.	ASSPPTGNTEAF
TRBJ1-4	TRBV2	.	ASGEDRNNEKLF
TRBJ2-7	TRBV5-1	.	ASSLTGTSYEQY
TRBJ1-5	TRBV4-2	.	ASSSDRMPQPQH
TRBJ1-4	TRBV2	.	ASMSDSNEKLF
TRBJ2-7	TRBV5-1	.	ASSLGWRDAYEQY
TRBJ1-5	TRBV6-1	few	ASSGQYSNQPQH
TRBJ2-2	TRBV7-2	.	ASSRTGLAGELF
TRBJ1-4	TRBV27	once	ASRRTGTKFEKLF
TRBJ1-1	TRBV9	.	ASSTQGGTEAF